These 5 T cell receptor beta chains came from one sample sequenced in a study of patients and donors after allogeneic stem cell transplantation. Each CDR3 protein is one row after TCRdb ran MiXCR on the RT-PCR reads. The table shows more than 150,000 distinct CDR3 sequences, with 40% to 45% occurring only once. The sample comprised blood, either unsorted or a sorted T cell fraction (not recorded which). Receptors originate from a human donor who was either an allogeneic HSCT recipient or a stem cell or donor lymphocyte infusion donor (not recorded which). It is not recorded whose cells these are; they may come from a transplant donor.

The table lists this clonotype with a few counts. The chain combines TRBV4-2 with TRBJ2-7, with no clear D. Trimming shortened V by 0 bases and J by 6 bases, and 9 bases separated the two germline ends. Germline V gene lookup returns CDR1 LGHNA and CDR2 YNFKEQ. The CDR3 is made up of 13 amino acids. This CDR3 reads CASSQDILSEQYF. The CDR3 nucleotides read TGTGCCAGCAGCCAAGATATTCTCTCCGAGCAGTACTTC.

The chain carries TRBV3-1 and TRBJ1-1; weak D call: TRBD1 (5 bases). Trimming took 1 base from V and 2 from J, leaving 11 bases between them. The CDR3 runs to 15 residues. Germline CDR1 is LGHDT and CDR2 is YNNKEL (reference sequence). CDR3 loop: CASSQVGDANTEAFF. The CDR3 DNA sequence: TGTGCCAGCAGCCAAGTCGGGGACGCCAACACTGAAGCTTTCTTT.

This clonotype occurred a few times. The chain couples TRBV20-1 to TRBJ1-2, with D unclear. In germline, CDR1 is DFQATT, CDR2 SNEGSKA (reference sequence). The V gene lost 2 bases and the J gene lost 2 bases, with 6 bases spanning the gap. This CDR3 is 12 amino acids long. CDR3 in amino acids: CSARPENYGYTF. The CDR3 DNA reads TGCAGTGCTAGACCGGAGAACTATGGCTACACCTTC.

This clonotype was recorded once. This sequence joins TRBV27 and TRBJ1-1; no clear D gene. Germline-derived CDR1 and CDR2 are MNHEY and SMNVEV (reference sequence). V was shortened by 9 bases and J by 4 bases, with 18 bases between the two germline ends. The CDR3 is 14 residues long. The CDR3 DNA sequence: TGTGCCAGGACACGAGGAGGGTCTACCACTGAAGCTTTCTTT. It translates to CARTRGGSTTEAFF.

V is TRBV15 and J is TRBJ2-7, with D possibly being TRBD1 or TRBD2 (5 bases each). Trimming removed 0 bases from V and 11 bases from J, with 17 bases in between. CDR1 is LNHNV and CDR2 is YYDKDF in the germline V gene (reference sequence). The CDR3 covers 14 residues. The CDR3 bases are TGTGCCACCAGCAGAGAGGGGGTTTTGGGTGACGAGTACTTC. It encodes CATSREGVLGDEYF.